This entry is about one T cell receptor beta chain. Its antigen is not identified. The data originate from a study of T cell responses to AZD1222 COVID-19 vaccine. Study details: Pooled in the analysis were second doses at about 4 or about 12 weeks.

J lost 11 bases, V lost 2 bases, and 12 bases had no gene match. The CDR3 length is 15 residues. Germline loops: CDR1 GTSNPN, CDR2 SVGIG (reference sequence). Generated by immunoSEQ multiplex PCR, the TCRdb table keeps only in-frame clones and is missing some. The sample lists 120,000 or so clones, about 92% seen once, with 1.1% in the top ten. Study-level findings and limits: After the peak T cell response, and only then, were repertoires sampled.

The sequence was collected from an adult in good health. Sample: peripheral blood, taken on day 0 of AZD1222 vaccination. The chain carries TRBV30 and TRBJ1-6; TRBD1 aligns across 7 bases. The CDR3 DNA sequence: TGTGCCTGGAGTAGAACCGGGACAGCAGGGACACCCCTCCACTTT. Protein: CAWSRTGTAGTPLHF.